What follows is one T cell receptor beta chain and its context. Its antigen remains unknown. CDR1 is KGHSH and CDR2 is LQKENI in the germline V gene. CDR3 length equals 16 residues. V lost 4 bases to trimming and J lost 2 bases, with 14 bases between them. This record comes from a study of siplizumab effects on memory and regulatory T cells. Broader study findings: Proliferating CD4+ or CD8+ clones, roughly 80-97% of them, lacked an assignable naive or memory phenotype. Confirmatory evidence of suppressive function in proliferating siplizumab-culture Tregs was not obtained. Memory T cells appeared less diverse than naive cells, which seemed to contribute substantially to alloresponse.

Sequencing was performed with immunoSEQ multiplex PCR; in TCRdb, only in-frame clones are kept and a portion is missing. The sample contains some 65,000 clones, roughly 88% of which appear only once. This chain uses TRBV18 with TRBJ2-2; no reliable D call. The clonotype comes from a human donor in good health. Sequenced material: Tregs sorted from blood. CDR3 sequence reads: CASSQFGGPNTGELFF. In DNA, the CDR3 is TGTGCCAGCTCACAATTTGGTGGCCCTAACACCGGGGAGCTGTTTTTT.